A few counts support the clone carrying this T cell receptor beta chain. The data were obtained in a study of blood T cell repertoires in COVID-19. CDR1 is LNHDA and CDR2 is SQIVND in the germline V gene (reference sequence). V lost 5 bases to trimming and J lost 4 bases, with 11 bases between them. This CDR3 has 13 residues. Per the authors' pipeline: The authors estimated nucleated cell counts from reference gene primer amplification. Sequencing used immunoSEQ multiplex PCR; TCRdb keeps in-frame clones, though not all of them. V and J calls and clone size come straight from that table; D and trimming were deduced from the DNA. In the table there are 180,000 or so clones, roughly four fifths of which are singletons.

Sequencing used peripheral blood. J is TRBJ1-2 and V is TRBV19; the D gene is possibly TRBD1 (5 bases). The sequence was collected from a human donor with acute or convalescent COVID-19. The donor label of this sample is uncertain. The CDR3 here is CASSLDISYGYTF. The CDR3 region has the DNA TGTGCCAGTAGTTTGGACATCAGCTATGGCTACACCTTC.